The following is a TCR beta chain sequence with its context. Its antigen remains unknown. Each CDR3 protein is one row after TCRdb ran MiXCR on the reads. The table lists about 920,000 distinct CDR3 sequences, approximately 31% of them singletons, with under 15% in the top ten. This entry is derived from a study of T cell repertoires in cytomegalovirus infection. Whole-study context: Both CMV infection and a matching HLA type were indicated by public TCR beta signatures.

The trim removed 4 bases at V and 0 bases at J, leaving 11 bases unmatched. Germline CDR1 and CDR2: MNHEY and SVGEGT. This CDR3 contains 17 residues. The clonotype comes from a human donor in good health (CMV status not recorded). Some clones in this sample may be carry-over from other donors' samples. The chain uses TRBV6-2 or TRBV6-3 and TRBJ2-5, with TRBD1 identical over 7 bases. Sequences were derived from cultured CD8+ T cells from PBMCs, sampled from culture after CMV antigen stimulation. The CDR3 reads CASSSRPGQTYQETQYF. CDR3 nucleotides: TGTGCCAGCAGTTCAAGACCGGGACAGACCTACCAAGAGACCCAGTACTTC.